The 17 T cell receptor beta chains given below trace back to one sample, sequenced in a study of shared clonotypes between healthy human individuals. Only in-frame clones appear in the TCRdb table, and some are missing; sequencing was by immunoSEQ multiplex PCR. The data hold fewer than 1.6 million clones, with about 98.5% observed a single time. The source material was naive CD4+ T cells sorted from blood. This sample's subset: CD45RA+ positively selected. Receptors were obtained from a man in his thirties or forties in good health.

The chain recombines TRBV18 with TRBJ2-7; 7 positions agree with TRBD1. CDR1 is KGHSH and CDR2 is LQKENI in the germline V gene. With V trimmed by 5 bases and J by 0 bases, 7 bases remained unmatched. The CDR3 is 15 residues long. CDR3 coding DNA: TGTGCCAGCTCAGAGAATCCAGGGGGCTCCTACGAGCAGTACTTC. This sequence encodes CASSENPGGSYEQYF.

V usage is TRBV27 and J usage is TRBJ2-1; TRBD1 aligns across 10 bases. CDR3 size: 16 residues. With 5 bases clipped from V and 7 bases from J, the junction kept 11 bases outside the gene matches. Germline V CDR1 and CDR2: MNHEY, SMNVEV (reference sequence). CDR3 coding DNA: TGTGCCAGCAGTCCTAAACCGGGACAGGGGTGGAATGAGCAGTTCTTC. Translated, it gives CASSPKPGQGWNEQFF.

The CDR3 sequence is CASSYKQGASEAFF. For the CDR3, the DNA is TGTGCCAGCAGCTATAAGCAGGGGGCCTCTGAAGCTTTCTTT. The V call is TRBV5-4, the J call TRBJ1-1; 8 bases are a match to TRBD1. The CDR3 spans 14 residues. Germline V gene data show CDR1 as SGHNT and CDR2 as YYREEE (reference sequence). J was trimmed by 6 bases and V by 3 bases; bases with no gene match: 7.

The chain uses TRBV5-1 and TRBJ2-7, with 12 bases lining up with TRBD2. The CDR3 sequence is 16 residues long. V dropped 1 base and J dropped 4; count of bases not matched to a gene: 6. Looked up from germline, CDR1 is SGHRS and CDR2 is YFSETQ. In nucleotides, the CDR3 is TGCGCCAGCAGCTTGACTAGCGGGAGGAGTCAGTACGAGCAGTACTTC. Its protein product is CASSLTSGRSQYEQYF.

J is TRBJ2-3 and V is TRBV4-1, with 9 nucleotides matching TRBD2. The CDR3 spans 15 residues. V was clipped by 2 bases and J by 6 bases; unmatched bases: 6. Germline lookup yields CDR1 MGHRA and CDR2 YSYEKL. CDR3 sequence (DNA): TGCGCCAGCAGCCAAAGGGTAGCGGGAGTGGATACGCAGTATTTT. Amino acid sequence: CASSQRVAGVDTQYF.

The chain uses TRBV7-9 and TRBJ2-1, with D unresolved. Looked up from germline, CDR1 is SEHNR and CDR2 is FQNEAQ (reference sequence). The CDR3 spans 14 residues. V was shortened by 5 bases and J by 5 bases, with 13 bases between the two germline ends. CDR3 coding DNA: TGTGCCAGCAGCCCCGACGGGCCCCACAATGAGCAGTTCTTC. It yields the protein CASSPDGPHNEQFF.

The chain recombines TRBV5-4 with TRBJ2-7; D is possibly TRBD2 (6 bases). This CDR3 contains 18 residues. Germline V gene lookup returns CDR1 SGHNT and CDR2 YYREEE (reference sequence). The V gene lost 4 bases and the J gene lost 4 bases, with 27 bases spanning the gap. The CDR3 region has the DNA TGTGCCAGCAGCCCACGCCAGATGCGGGACGGCTCCAATTACGAGCAGTACTTC. Its translation: CASSPRQMRDGSNYEQYF. Full variable domain (remainder filled in from reference TRBV5-4 and TRBJ2-7): ETGVTQSPTHLIKTRGQQVTLRCSSQSGHNTVSWYQQALGQGPQFIFQYYREEENGRGNFPPRFSGLQFPNYSSELNVNALELDDSALYLCASSPRQMRDGSNYEQYFGPGTRLTVT.

This clone showed up just once. The chain joins TRBV7-3 to TRBJ2-1; 7 bases are a match to TRBD1. CDR3 length equals 17 residues. Per germline, CDR1 SGHTA and CDR2 FQGTGA. Losses at the gene ends were 3 bases for V and 8 bases for J; bases not matched to a gene: 16. The CDR3 loop reads CASSFYRGGFPMDEQFF. CDR3 bases: TGTGCCAGCAGCTTTTACAGGGGCGGCTTTCCGATGGATGAGCAGTTCTTC.

The rearrangement joins TRBV10-1 to TRBJ2-3; D remains ambiguous. The CDR3 spans 14 residues. Germline loops: CDR1 WNHNN, CDR2 SYGVQD (reference sequence). Trimming pared 2 bases from V and 2 bases from J, leaving 8 bases between. CDR3 nucleotide sequence: TGCGCCAGCAGTGAGCACAGCTCCACAGATACGCAGTATTTT. Its protein product is CASSEHSSTDTQYF.

The chain is built from TRBV27 and TRBJ2-1; 10 bases align to TRBD1. The CDR3 has 14 amino acids. Trimming at V came to 5 bases and at J to 7 bases, leaving 5 bases not matched to a gene. Germline-derived CDR1 and CDR2 are MNHEY and SMNVEV (reference sequence). Written as DNA, the CDR3 is TGTGCCAGCAGTCGGGACAGGGGAAATAATGAGCAGTTCTTC. This translates into CASSRDRGNNEQFF.

This sequence joins TRBV5-1 and TRBJ2-1, with 10 positions matching TRBD1. This CDR3 spans 14 amino acids. V was clipped by 2 bases and J by 9 bases; unmatched bases: 5. The germline V gene has CDR1 SGHRS and CDR2 YFSETQ. The CDR3 spells CASSLGQGGSEQFF. The CDR3 DNA sequence: TGCGCCAGCAGCTTAGGACAGGGGGGTTCTGAGCAGTTCTTC.

J is TRBJ2-7 and V is TRBV15; D unclear. The V end lost 2 bases, the J end lost 2 bases, and 4 bases lay between the germline ends. Per the germline V gene, CDR1 is LNHNV and CDR2 is YYDKDF (reference sequence). CDR3 length: 12 residues. CDR3 in amino acids: CATSRIPYEQYF. The CDR3 DNA follows: TGTGCCACCAGCAGAATTCCCTACGAGCAGTACTTC.

V gene TRBV29-1 combines with J gene TRBJ2-1; D remains unclear. The V and J ends lost 4 bases and 10 bases respectively, with 8 bases between them. Germline CDR1 reads SQVTM; CDR2 reads ANQGSEA. CDR3 length: 10 residues. CDR3 residues: CSVVKGEQFF. DNA for the CDR3: TGCAGCGTTGTGAAGGGAGAGCAGTTCTTC.

The CDR3 region is CASSFRGRRETQYF. CDR3 DNA: TGTGCCAGCAGCTTTCGCGGGAGACGAGAGACCCAGTACTTC. This chain uses TRBV7-2 with TRBJ2-5; TRBD2 matches at 7 bases. The V and J ends lost 3 bases and 4 bases, in that order; junction bases with no gene match: 5. Looked up from germline, CDR1 is SGHTA and CDR2 is FQGNSA. The CDR3 runs 14 residues.

This sequence joins TRBV5-1 and TRBJ1-5, with D perhaps matching TRBD1 (5 bases). The V end lost 3 bases, the J end lost 3 bases, and 10 bases lay between the germline ends. The germline V gene encodes CDR1 SGHRS and CDR2 YFSETQ. The length of the CDR3 is 14 residues. CDR3 bases: TGCGCCAGCAGCTCCGGGGCTTCCAATCAGCCCCAGCATTTT. Translated, it gives CASSSGASNQPQHF.

This chain's CDR3 is CASSPLWANNEQFF. The DNA for the CDR3 is TGTGCCAGCTCCCCGTTGTGGGCAAACAATGAGCAGTTCTTC. The chain employs TRBV18 and TRBJ2-1; D is unresolved. CDR1 is KGHSH and CDR2 is LQKENI in the germline V gene. Between the trimmed V and J ends, which lost 6 bases and 5 bases, there was a span of 14 bases. CDR3 length: 14 residues. Supplemented by reference TRBV18 and TRBJ2-1, the full variable domain reads NAGVMQNPRHLVRRRGQEARLRCSPMKGHSHVYWYRQLPEEGLKFMVYLQKENIIDESGMPKERFSAEFPKEGPSILRIQQVVRGDSAAYFCASSPLWANNEQFFGPGTRLTVL.

The V call is TRBV18, the J call TRBJ2-5, with 10 bases lining up with TRBD1. The V and J ends lost 2 bases and 5 bases, in that order; junction bases with no gene match: 8. There are 16 residues in the CDR3. CDR1 and CDR2 (germline): KGHSH, LQKENI. Here the CDR3 reads CASSPVRQGAWETQYF. CDR3 DNA sequence: TGTGCCAGCTCACCAGTAAGACAGGGGGCATGGGAGACCCAGTACTTC. Complete variable domain (other parts from reference TRBV18 and TRBJ2-5): NAGVMQNPRHLVRRRGQEARLRCSPMKGHSHVYWYRQLPEEGLKFMVYLQKENIIDESGMPKERFSAEFPKEGPSILRIQQVVRGDSAAYFCASSPVRQGAWETQYFGPGTRLLVL.